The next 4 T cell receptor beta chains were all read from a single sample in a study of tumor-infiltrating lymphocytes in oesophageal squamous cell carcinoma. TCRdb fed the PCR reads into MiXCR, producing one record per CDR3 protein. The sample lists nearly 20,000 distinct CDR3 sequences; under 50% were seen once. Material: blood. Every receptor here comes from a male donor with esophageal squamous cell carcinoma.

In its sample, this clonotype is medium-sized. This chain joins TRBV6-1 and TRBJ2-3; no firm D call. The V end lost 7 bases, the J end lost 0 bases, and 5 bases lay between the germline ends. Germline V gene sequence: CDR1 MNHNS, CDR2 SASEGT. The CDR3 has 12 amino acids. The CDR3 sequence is CASTGSTDTQYF. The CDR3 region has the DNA TGTGCCAGCACCGGAAGCACAGATACGCAGTATTTT.

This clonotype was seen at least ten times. CDR3: CASSFGRAYEQYF. CDR3 nucleotides: TGTGCCAGCAGTTTTGGCAGGGCCTACGAGCAGTACTTC. J is TRBJ2-7 and V is TRBV12-3 or TRBV12-4, with a weak D call TRBD1 (5 bases). V gave up 3 bases and J gave up 2 bases, with 8 bases separating them. The CDR3 is made up of 13 amino acids.

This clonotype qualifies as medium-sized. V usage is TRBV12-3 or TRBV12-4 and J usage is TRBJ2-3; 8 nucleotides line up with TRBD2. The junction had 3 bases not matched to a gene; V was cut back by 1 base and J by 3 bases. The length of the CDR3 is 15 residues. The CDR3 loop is CASSLGGGRTDTQYF. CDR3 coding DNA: TGTGCCAGCAGTTTAGGCGGGGGGCGGACAGATACGCAGTATTTT.

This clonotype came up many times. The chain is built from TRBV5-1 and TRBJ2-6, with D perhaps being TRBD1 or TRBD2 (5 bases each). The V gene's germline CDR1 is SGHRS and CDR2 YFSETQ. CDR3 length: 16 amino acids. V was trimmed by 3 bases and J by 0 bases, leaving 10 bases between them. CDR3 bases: TGCGCCAGCAGCTCGGGACCGAACTCTGGGGCCAACGTCCTGACTTTC. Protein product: CASSSGPNSGANVLTF.